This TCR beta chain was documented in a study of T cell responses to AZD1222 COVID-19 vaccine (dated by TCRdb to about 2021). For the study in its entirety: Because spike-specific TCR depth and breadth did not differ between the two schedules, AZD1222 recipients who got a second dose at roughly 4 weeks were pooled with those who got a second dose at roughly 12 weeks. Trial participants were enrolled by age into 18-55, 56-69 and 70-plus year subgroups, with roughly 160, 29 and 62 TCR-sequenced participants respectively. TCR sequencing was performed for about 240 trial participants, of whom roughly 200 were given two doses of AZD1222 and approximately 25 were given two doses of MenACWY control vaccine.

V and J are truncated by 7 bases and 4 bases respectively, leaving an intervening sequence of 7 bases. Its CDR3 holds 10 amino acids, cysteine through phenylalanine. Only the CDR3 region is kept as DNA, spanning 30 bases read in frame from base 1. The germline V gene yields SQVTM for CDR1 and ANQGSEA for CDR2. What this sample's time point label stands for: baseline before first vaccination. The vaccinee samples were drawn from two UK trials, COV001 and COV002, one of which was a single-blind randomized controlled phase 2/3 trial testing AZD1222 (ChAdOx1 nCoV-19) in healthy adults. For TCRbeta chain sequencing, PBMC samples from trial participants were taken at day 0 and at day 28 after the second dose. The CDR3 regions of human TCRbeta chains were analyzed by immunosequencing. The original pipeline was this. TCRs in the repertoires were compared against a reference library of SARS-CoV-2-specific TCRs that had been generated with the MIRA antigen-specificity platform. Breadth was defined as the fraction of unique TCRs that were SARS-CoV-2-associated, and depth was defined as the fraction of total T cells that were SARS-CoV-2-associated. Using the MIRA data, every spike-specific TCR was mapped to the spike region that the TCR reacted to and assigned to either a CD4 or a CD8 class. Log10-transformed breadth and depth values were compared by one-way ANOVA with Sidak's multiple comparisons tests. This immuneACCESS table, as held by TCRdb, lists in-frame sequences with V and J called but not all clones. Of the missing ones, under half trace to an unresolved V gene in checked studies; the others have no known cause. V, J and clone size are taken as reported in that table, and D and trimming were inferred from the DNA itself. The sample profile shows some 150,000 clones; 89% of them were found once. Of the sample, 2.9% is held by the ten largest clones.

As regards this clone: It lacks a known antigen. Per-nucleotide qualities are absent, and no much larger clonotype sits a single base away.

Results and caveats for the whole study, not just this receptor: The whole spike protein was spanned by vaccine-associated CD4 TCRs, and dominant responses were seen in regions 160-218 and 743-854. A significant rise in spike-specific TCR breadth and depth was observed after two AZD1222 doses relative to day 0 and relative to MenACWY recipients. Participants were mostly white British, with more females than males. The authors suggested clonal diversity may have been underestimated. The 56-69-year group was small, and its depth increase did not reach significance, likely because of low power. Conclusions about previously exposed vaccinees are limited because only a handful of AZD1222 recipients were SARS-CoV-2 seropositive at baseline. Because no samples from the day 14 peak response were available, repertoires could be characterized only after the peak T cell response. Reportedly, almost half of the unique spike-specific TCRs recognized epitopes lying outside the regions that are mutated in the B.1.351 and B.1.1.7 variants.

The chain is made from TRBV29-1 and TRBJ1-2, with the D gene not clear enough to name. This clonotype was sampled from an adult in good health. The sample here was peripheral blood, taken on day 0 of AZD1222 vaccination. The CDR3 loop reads CSAAGYGYTF. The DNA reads TGCAGCGCCGCCGGCTATGGCTACACCTTC.